The present T cell receptor beta chain was sequenced within a study of blood T cells in healthy people across ages. A second PCR of roughly 7 to 11 cycles used a sample-barcoded 5' primer and a J-beta primer mix. Each CDR3 protein is one row after TCRdb ran MiXCR on the 5' RACE reads. There are about a million distinct CDR3 sequences in the sample; about 48% occur only once, and 10% to 15% lies in the top ten. CDR3 length: 13 amino acids. CDR1 is SNHLY and CDR2 is FYNNEI in the germline V gene. The V segment lost 6 bases and the J segment 5 bases; nucleotides outside the gene matches: 5. The sequence came from a man aged 30 to 45 in good health. Sequencing was performed on blood. The chain combines TRBV2 with TRBJ2-5; 8 bases match TRBD1. Written as DNA, the CDR3 is TGTGCCAGCAGACCCGACAGGGGTGAGACCCAGTACTTC. It specifies CASRPDRGETQYF.